Given below is one TCR beta chain in context. Antigen: not known. This entry is derived from a study of T cell responses to AZD1222 COVID-19 vaccine. Across the study: The study pooled second doses at about 4 or about 12 weeks. Study results and limitations: Scientists sampled the repertoires only once the peak T cell response had passed. Per reports, nearly half of all spike-specific TCRs target regions that are unmutated in variants. Mapped onto spike, vaccine-associated CD4 TCRs spanned it and were dominant at 160-218 and 743-854.

The CDR3 length is 16 residues. Per the germline V gene, CDR1 is LNHDA and CDR2 is SQIVND (reference sequence). Between the trimmed V and J ends, which lost 6 bases and 0 bases, there was a span of 15 bases. This table comes from immunoSEQ multiplex PCR, and its TCRdb copy is limited to in-frame clones, with some not included. The table has 90,000 to 150,000 clones, roughly nine tenths seen once. The material was peripheral blood, obtained on day 0 of AZD1222 vaccination. The rearrangement joins TRBV19 to TRBJ1-5; tentative D call: TRBD1 (5 bases). This receptor was identified in an adult in good health. CDR3 nucleotide sequence: TGTGCCAGTAGGCTGATCGGGGGGAATAGCAATCAGCCCCAGCATTTT. Translating it yields CASRLIGGNSNQPQHF.